Below, one TCR beta chain is given with its context. As yet, its antigen is unknown. These data originate in a study of CD8 T cells in ankylosing spondylitis. Study observations and caveats: Disease-linked clones reportedly concentrated significantly in matched ankylosing spondylitis synovial fluid.

With molecular barcodes, quantitative 5'-RACE was used to make the TCR beta libraries. TCRdb re-derived calls from the 5' RACE reads in MiXCR, one entry per CDR3 protein. The sample has under 300,000 distinct CDR3 sequences; 15% to 20% are singletons. The V gene's germline CDR1 is MGHRA and CDR2 YSYEKL. J gave up 3 bases and V 4 bases, and 6 bases lay outside the gene matches. CDR3 length: 16 residues. The sequence came from a male donor with ankylosing spondylitis or in good health (not recorded which). Specimen: blood, either unsorted or a sorted T cell fraction (not recorded which). V is TRBV4-1 and J is TRBJ2-7; TRBD2 agrees at 13 bases. In DNA, the CDR3 is TGCGCCAGCAGCCCCGGACTAGCGGGAGATAACTACGAGCAGTACTTC. It codes for CASSPGLAGDNYEQYF.